This T cell receptor (beta chain) is drawn from a study of tissue T cells after allogeneic stem cell transplantation. V trimming: 4 bases; J trimming: 7 bases; junction bases outside the gene matches: 8. This CDR3 has 15 amino acids. CDR1 and CDR2 from the germline V gene are MSHET and SYDVDS. Study conclusions and caveats: Anatomically similar tissues had similar TCR repertoires within each patient. Across patients, clones rarely overlapped, yet motif clusters were shared tissue-specifically. The study did not identify alloreactive or antigen-specific tissue TCRs, and some clones might be persisting host cells.

CDR3 sequences, V/J genes, frequencies and template counts came from survey-depth TCRbeta sequencing. The repertoire was sequenced with immunoSEQ multiplex PCR; TCRdb's copy has only in-frame clones and lacks some. Among 8,000 to 9,000 clones listed, 35% to 50% were seen once. Regarding time point: mouse harvest day 7 after allogeneic transplant. Each mouse received 10^7 T-cell-depleted marrow cells plus 10^6 splenic CD5+ T cells by tail vein. Notes on this clone: As yet, its antigen is unknown. Any gene name here is a mouse gene name. From the germline J gene comes the end of the CDR3, since the read stops 1 residue before it.

The chain employs TRBV29 and TRBJ2-7, with TRBD1 matching over 12 bases. Material: skin. The TCR sequence derives from a female BALB/c mouse given C57BL/6 T cells with graft-versus-host disease after an allogeneic hematopoietic cell transplant. The sequenced CDR3 bases are TGTGCTAGCAGTTCAAACTGGGACAGGGGGCGGGAACAGTAC. Protein product: CASSSNWDRGREQY. The CDR3, in full, reads CASSSNWDRGREQYF.